The 10 T cell receptor beta chains below all came from one sample that was sequenced in a study of long-term antiretroviral therapy in people with HIV. At the survey level, the v3.0 immunoSEQ assay was run. The repertoire was sequenced with immunoSEQ multiplex PCR; TCRdb's copy has only in-frame clones and lacks some. The profile covers around 29,000 clones, with around 96% appearing a single time and 7.5% to 9% taken by the ten largest. The source was unsorted PBMCs, collected roughly 6.3 years after starting antiretroviral therapy. The source is a man aged 25-45 years with HIV.

V usage is TRBV4-1 and J usage is TRBJ2-1, with 8 bases identical to TRBD2. With V trimmed by 1 base and J by 7 bases, 6 bases remained unmatched. The CDR3 runs to 15 residues. CDR1 and CDR2 from the germline V gene are MGHRA and YSYEKL. In nucleotides, the CDR3 is TGCGCCAGCAGCCAAGTCGGGGGGGGAGGAAATGAGCAGTTCTTC. This codes for CASSQVGGGGNEQFF.

The chain joins TRBV6-5 to TRBJ2-7; 10 bases line up with TRBD1. This CDR3 has 13 residues. The germline CDR1 and CDR2 sequences are MNHEY and SVGAGI. After removal of 5 bases from V and 3 bases from J, the junction contained 1 base not matched to a gene. The CDR3 reads CASSRDRGYEQYF. The DNA for the CDR3 is TGTGCCAGCAGTAGGGACAGGGGCTACGAGCAGTACTTC.

The chain recombines TRBV30 with TRBJ1-4; TRBD1 matches 9 bases. Germline V gene lookup returns CDR1 GTSNPN and CDR2 SVGIG (reference sequence). This CDR3 comprises 17 residues. Trimming cost V 0 bases and J 7 bases; bases outside gene matches: 12. DNA for the CDR3: TGTGCCTGGAGTGTAGTCGCACCGGGACAGGGTACTGAAAAACTGTTTTTT. It specifies CAWSVVAPGQGTEKLFF.

The V gene is TRBV5-6, the J gene TRBJ2-1, with 9 nucleotides matching TRBD2. The trim removed 0 bases at V and 5 bases at J, leaving 3 bases unmatched. Germline loops: CDR1 SGHDT, CDR2 YYEEEE. The CDR3 loop spans 15 amino acids. CDR3 in amino acids: CASSLGLAEHNEQFF. For the CDR3, the DNA is TGTGCCAGCAGCTTGGGACTAGCGGAACACAATGAGCAGTTCTTC.

The chain recombines TRBV20-1 with TRBJ2-3, with D unclear. Trimming stripped 5 bases from V and 5 bases from J, with 8 bases between. CDR1 DFQATT and CDR2 SNEGSKA come from the germline V gene (reference sequence). CDR3 length: 11 amino acids. The CDR3 here is CSASFIDTQYF. The CDR3 DNA reads as TGCAGTGCTTCCTTCATAGATACGCAGTATTTT.

The chain has TRBV5-1 and TRBJ2-7; 10 nucleotides align to TRBD2. Unmatched junction bases numbered 10, after V lost 2 bases and J lost 5 bases. CDR1 is SGHRS and CDR2 is YFSETQ in the germline V gene. This CDR3 has 16 amino acids. CDR3 nucleotides: TGCGCCAGCAGCTTAGGAAGCCTAGCGGGGGCTGACGAGCAGTACTTC. The encoded protein is CASSLGSLAGADEQYF. The whole variable domain, remainder taken from reference TRBV5-1 and TRBJ2-7, is KAGVTQTPRYLIKTRGQQVTLSCSPISGHRSVSWYQQTPGQGLQFLFEYFSETQRNKGNFPGRFSGRQFSNSRSEMNVSTLELGDSALYLCASSLGSLAGADEQYFGPGTRLTVT.

The chain employs TRBV7-9 and TRBJ1-4; possibly TRBD1 for D (5 bases). The CDR3 is 16 amino acids. Germline CDR1 SEHNR, CDR2 FQNEAQ (reference sequence). V was cut by 6 bases and J by 3 bases, with 17 bases left in between. CDR3 bases: TGTGCCAGCAGTCAAACCGGGCAGGGAGCTAATGAAAAACTGTTTTTT. Translated, it gives CASSQTGQGANEKLFF.

This sequence joins TRBV5-1 and TRBJ2-1; 8 bases line up with TRBD1. The CDR3 has 17 amino acids. The V segment lost 5 bases and the J segment 2 bases; nucleotides outside the gene matches: 12. Germline V gene lookup returns CDR1 SGHRS and CDR2 YFSETQ. The CDR3 nucleotides are TGCGCCAGCAGGCTAGGGACAGGAATAATCACCTACAATGAGCAGTTCTTC. Residues: CASRLGTGIITYNEQFF. Complete variable domain (other parts from reference TRBV5-1 and TRBJ2-1): KAGVTQTPRYLIKTRGQQVTLSCSPISGHRSVSWYQQTPGQGLQFLFEYFSETQRNKGNFPGRFSGRQFSNSRSEMNVSTLELGDSALYLCASRLGTGIITYNEQFFGPGTRLTVL.

The J gene is TRBJ2-3, the V gene TRBV7-2; tentative D call: TRBD2 (6 bases). The CDR3 is 17 amino acids. Germline CDR1 is SGHTA and CDR2 is FQGNSA. Trimming took off 5 bases at V and 2 bases at J, with 20 bases between the two ends. CDR3 sequence (DNA): TGTGCCAGCAGCCACCTGCGCGGGCGGGGATTCACAGATACGCAGTATTTT. It translates to CASSHLRGRGFTDTQYF.

The chain employs TRBV5-6 and TRBJ1-1; D is ambiguous. The germline V gene encodes CDR1 SGHDT and CDR2 YYEEEE. This CDR3 is 16 amino acids long. V shed 0 bases and J shed 0 bases, with 12 bases lying between them. In nucleotides, the CDR3 is TGTGCCAGCAGCTTGGCGGCAGGCCTGATGAACACTGAAGCTTTCTTT. Its protein product is CASSLAAGLMNTEAFF. The complete variable domain, with remaining parts taken from reference TRBV5-6 and TRBJ1-1, reads DAGVTQSPTHLIKTRGQQVTLRCSPKSGHDTVSWYQQALGQGPQFIFQYYEEEERQRGNFPDRFSGHQFPNYSSELNVNALLLGDSALYLCASSLAAGLMNTEAFFGQGTRLTVV.